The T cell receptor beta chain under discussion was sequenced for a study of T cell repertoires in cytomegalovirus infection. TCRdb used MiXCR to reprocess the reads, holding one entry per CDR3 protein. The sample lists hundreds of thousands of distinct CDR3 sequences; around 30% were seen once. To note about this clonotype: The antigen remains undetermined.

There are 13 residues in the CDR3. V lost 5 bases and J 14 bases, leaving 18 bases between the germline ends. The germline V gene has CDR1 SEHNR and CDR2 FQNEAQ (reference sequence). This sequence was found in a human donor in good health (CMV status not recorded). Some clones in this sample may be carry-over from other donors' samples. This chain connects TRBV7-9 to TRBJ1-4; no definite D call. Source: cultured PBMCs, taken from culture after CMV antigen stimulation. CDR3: CASSQAVARRLFF. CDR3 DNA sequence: TGTGCCAGCAGCCAAGCAGTCGCTAGGAGGCTGTTTTTT. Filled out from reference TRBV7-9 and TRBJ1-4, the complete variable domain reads DTGVSQNPRHKITKRGQNVTFRCDPISEHNRLYWYRQTLGQGPEFLTYFQNEAQLEKSRLLSDRFSAERPKGSFSTLEIQRTEQGDSAMYLCASSQAVARRLFFGSGTQLSVL.